This TCR beta chain was obtained from a study of prognosis after radiotherapy for stage I lung cancer (dated by TCRdb to the early 2020s). Context from the whole study: About 20 stage I NSCLC patients were enrolled in Nanjing, China, between early 2018 and January 2019. Image-guided IMRT or VMAT was used to deliver SBRT in 3 to 5 fractions at a biologically effective dose of at least 100 Gy. In every patient, SBRT was given without any concurrent therapy. Squamous cell carcinoma histology was identified in 6 or 7 patients, and adenocarcinoma histology was identified in more than ten patients. About 20% of the 19 patients developed distant metastases after SBRT, at a median of around 7 months; the other 15 showed no significant progression. Every patient was deemed medically inoperable, 12 to 13 because of comorbidities and 7 because they refused surgery. The study took one blood sample before SBRT and one after SBRT from each of 19 patients and sequenced all 38 samples. Ages in the cohort of roughly 13 men and about six women ranged from about 50 to 85 years, with a median of 74. Peripheral blood TCR beta repertoires were profiled in stage I NSCLC patients before and after stereotactic body radiotherapy, and the study then linked these repertoires to distant failure. Newly diagnosed primary stage I lung tumors were found in fourteen patients, while oligometastatic NSCLC after surgical resection of the primary tumor was found in five.

General findings and caveats noted by the study authors: All reported P values were unadjusted for multiple comparisons. After SBRT, the number of unique TCR clones decreased (median about 9,100 before versus some 6,900 after; Wilcoxon paired P=0.011). Post-SBRT Shannon entropy and its change from baseline were lower in patients who developed distant metastases; baseline Shannon entropy was not associated with metastases. TRBV and TRBJ usage frequencies reportedly varied with metastasis status, involving two V genes at baseline and several V and two J genes after SBRT. Tumor specificity of expanded TCR clones was not determined. The small cohort and short follow-up limited the study, so independent validation of the findings is needed.

From the cysteine up to the phenylalanine, the CDR3 has a length of 17 residues. CDR3 DNA is the only sequence kept; it has 51 bases, read in frame from the first base. The germline V gene encodes CDR1 MNHEY and CDR2 SMNVEV (reference sequence). Relative to germline, V is missing 4 bases and J is missing 7 bases, with 12 bases of the junction outside any gene match. Two rounds of multiplex PCR were used to amplify the TCR beta CDR3 region from genomic DNA. The first PCR round used primers specific to each TRBV and TRBJ gene, with sequences filed in Chinese patent CN105087789A. The second PCR round used universal primers. The Roche High Pure PCR Template Preparation Kit was used to extract genomic DNA from frozen PBMCs. Libraries were sequenced paired-end with 151 bp reads on an Illumina HiSeq 3000. In the authors' own workflow: Raw reads lacking the multiplex PCR primer sequences were removed with CutAdapt. PEAR was used to merge high-quality paired reads into contigs. By alignment to reference sequences, MiXCR assigned TRB V, D and J gene segments to each contig. CDR3 sequences were clustered by base quality and sequence similarity to remove sequencing errors. Shannon entropy normalized by the natural log of productive TCR sequence number was used as the measure of diversity. One minus Shannon entropy divided by the natural log of the number of unique clonotypes was used as the definition of clonality. Progression-free survival cut-offs for repertoire metrics were chosen using the Youden index of ROC curves, with analyses run in R 3.5.3. The raw public data were reprocessed by TCRdb itself: fastp quality trimming at Q25, MiXCR clonotype calling, in-frame beta chains only. Every distinct CDR3 protein forms one entry, paired with its most common genes and DNA. None of the V and J calls come from the authors' own analysis; TCRdb made them. Across this sample there are approximately 17,000 distinct CDR3 sequences, with around two fifths seen only once. The ten largest clones represent around 44% of the sample.

This clonotype is categorized as medium-sized (0.01 to 0.1%). What antigen it recognizes has not been identified. One base away there is no much larger clone; base qualities are not given. No patient had a history of other malignancies or prior chemotherapy or radiotherapy, and all had node-negative disease on CT and PET/CT. Around 6 milliliters of peripheral venous blood were drawn into EDTA tubes at each of two time points. Ficoll-Paque Plus density-gradient centrifugation was used to isolate PBMCs. Samples were stored at -80°C immediately after collection until analysis. This TCR was sampled from a donor over 45 with non-small cell lung cancer. The sequence links TRBV27 to TRBJ1-3, with 11 bases matching TRBD1. The source material was PBMCs, sampled before or after stereotactic body radiation therapy (not recorded which). The CDR3 reads CASSSRGTGGAQNTIYF. The DNA sequence is TGTGCCAGCAGTTCCCGAGGGACAGGGGGTGCTCAGAACACCATATATTTT.